The subject of this entry is one TCR beta chain. The antigen remains undetermined. These data come from a study of a mutant IDH1 vaccine in newly diagnosed glioma. Study context: All eight of the vaccinations patients received fell in weeks 1, 3, 5, 7, 11, 15, 19 and 23.

This sample's time point: week 5, during vaccination. The vaccine gave 300 ug of a 20-mer mutant IDH1 peptide subcutaneously per dose. New WHO grade 3 or 4 astrocytomas that were IDH1-mutant and ATRX-lost occurred in the donors. Repertoires were generated with immunoSEQ multiplex PCR, while TCRdb's copy carries only in-frame clones and drops some. The sample includes around 35,000 clones, 70% to 85% of them seen just once. This specimen was PBMCs, taken from a glioma patient whose treatment included an IDH1 peptide vaccine. This clonotype was obtained from a man aged 25 to 40 with glioma.

The DNA for the CDR3 is TGTGCCATCAGTGCGGTACAGGGGATGAACACTGAAGCTTTCTTT. It yields the protein CAISAVQGMNTEAFF. The chain joins TRBV10-3 to TRBJ1-1, with 7 bases identical to TRBD1. The CDR3 totals 15 residues. The V gene's germline CDR1 is ENHRY and CDR2 SYGVKD. V lost 4 bases, J lost 0 bases, and 5 bases stayed unmatched.